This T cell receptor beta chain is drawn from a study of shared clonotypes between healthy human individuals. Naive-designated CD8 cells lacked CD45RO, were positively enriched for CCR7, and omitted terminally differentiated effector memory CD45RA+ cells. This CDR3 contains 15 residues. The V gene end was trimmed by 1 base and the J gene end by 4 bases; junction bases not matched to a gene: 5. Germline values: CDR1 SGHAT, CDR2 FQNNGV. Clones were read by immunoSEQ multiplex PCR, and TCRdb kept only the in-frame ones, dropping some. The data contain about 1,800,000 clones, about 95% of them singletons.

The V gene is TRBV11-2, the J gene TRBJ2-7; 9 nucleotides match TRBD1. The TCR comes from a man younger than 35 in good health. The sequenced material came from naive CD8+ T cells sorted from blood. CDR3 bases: TGTGCCAGCAGCTTAGTACTCGGGACAGGGTACGAGCAGTACTTC. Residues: CASSLVLGTGYEQYF.